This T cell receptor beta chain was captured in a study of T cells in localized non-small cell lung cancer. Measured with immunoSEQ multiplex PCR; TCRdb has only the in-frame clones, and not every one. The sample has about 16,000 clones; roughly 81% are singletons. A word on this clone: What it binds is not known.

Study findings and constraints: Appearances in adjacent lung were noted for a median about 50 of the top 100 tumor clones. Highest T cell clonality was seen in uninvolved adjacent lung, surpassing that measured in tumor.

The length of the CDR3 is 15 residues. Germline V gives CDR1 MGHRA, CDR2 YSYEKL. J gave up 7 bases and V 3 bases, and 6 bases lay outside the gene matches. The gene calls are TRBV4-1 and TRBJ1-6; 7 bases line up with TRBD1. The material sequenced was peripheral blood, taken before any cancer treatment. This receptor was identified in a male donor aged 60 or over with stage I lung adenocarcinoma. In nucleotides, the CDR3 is TGCGCCAGCAGCCAGTCGGGACAGCTAAATTCACCCCTCCACTTT. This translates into CASSQSGQLNSPLHF.